The 19 T cell receptor beta chains below all came from one sample that was sequenced in a study of CD8 T cells in Susac syndrome (dated 2019 in TCRdb). The method behind the library was the immunoSEQ multiplex PCR assay. RNA was extracted using the RNeasy kit, and about 0.45 to 1 microgram was reverse transcribed with random hexamers. TCRdb trimmed public reads at Q25 via fastp, called clones via MiXCR and kept in-frame beta chains. All rows with the same CDR3 protein become a single entry with the most common DNA and genes. For this sample the table gives 100,000 to 150,000 distinct CDR3 sequences, of which 96% were detected only once. Roughly 0.13% of the sample is in the top ten clones. Sequenced material: CD4+ T cells from PBMCs. The receptor source for this set is a human donor with Susac syndrome.

V gene TRBV10-3 combines with J gene TRBJ2-3; 8 bases align to TRBD2. The junction had 9 bases not matched to a gene; V was cut back by 5 bases and J by 5 bases. The CDR3 is 15 amino acids. Per the germline V gene, CDR1 is ENHRY and CDR2 is SYGVKD. The CDR3 nucleotides read TGTGCCATCAGTTCCTCAGCGGGAGCTGGAGATACGCAGTATTTT. Protein sequence: CAISSSAGAGDTQYF.

The CDR3 protein is CASSRPGGSQTQYF. The CDR3 bases are TGTGCCAGCAGCCGCCCAGGGGGAAGTCAGACCCAGTACTTC. V is TRBV7-6 and J is TRBJ2-5, with 7 bases fitting TRBD1. The length of the CDR3 is 14 residues. V was clipped by 5 bases and J by 6 bases; unmatched bases: 9. The germline CDR1 and CDR2 sequences are SGHVS and FNYEAQ. The complete variable domain, with remaining parts taken from reference TRBV7-6 and TRBJ2-5, reads GAGVSQSPRYKVTKRGQDVALRCDPISGHVSLYWYRQALGQGPEFLTYFNYEAQQDKSGLPNDRFSAERPEGSISTLTIQRTEQRDSAMYRCASSRPGGSQTQYFGPGTRLLVL.

This chain joins TRBV7-2 and TRBJ1-5, with a possible D match to TRBD1 (5 bases). CDR3 length equals 14 residues. Trimming took 4 bases from V and 6 from J, leaving 13 bases between them. CDR1 is SGHTA, CDR2 FQGNSA, per germline. The CDR3 DNA reads TGTGCCAGCAGCTCGGGACCGTACGGTCAGCCCCAGCATTTT. This translates into CASSSGPYGQPQHF.

The chain has TRBV20-1 and TRBJ2-5; 7 positions agree with TRBD1. In germline, CDR1 is DFQATT, CDR2 SNEGSKA (reference sequence). The CDR3 runs 13 residues. V trimming: 5 bases; J trimming: 0 bases; junction bases outside the gene matches: 3. In nucleotides, the CDR3 is TGCAGTGCTTTGGGACAGTACCAAGAGACCCAGTACTTC. Encoded protein: CSALGQYQETQYF.

This chain uses TRBV20-1 with TRBJ2-1, with D unclear. CDR3 size: 15 residues. Per germline, CDR1 DFQATT and CDR2 SNEGSKA (reference sequence). V was pared by 0 bases and J by 0 bases, with 9 bases between. CDR3 residues: CSARDPTASYNEQFF. DNA of the CDR3: TGCAGTGCTAGAGATCCTACAGCCTCCTACAATGAGCAGTTCTTC.

In nucleotides, the CDR3 is TGTGCCAGCAGCTTGAACGTCCTAGTAGGCTACACCTTC. Its translation is CASSLNVLVGYTF. This rearrangement joins TRBV5-4 to TRBJ1-2; D is unresolved. V was trimmed by 1 base and J by 8 bases, leaving 12 bases between them. The CDR3 contains 13 residues. From germline, CDR1 is SGHNT and CDR2 YYREEE (reference sequence). Based on the CDR3 plus reference TRBV5-4 and TRBJ1-2, the full variable domain is ETGVTQSPTHLIKTRGQQVTLRCSSQSGHNTVSWYQQALGQGPQFIFQYYREEENGRGNFPPRFSGLQFPNYSSELNVNALELDDSALYLCASSLNVLVGYTFGSGTRLTVV.

V gene TRBV20-1 combines with J gene TRBJ1-5; 8 bases match TRBD1. Germline trimming cut 4 bases from V and 6 bases from J; bases unmatched to any gene: 5. The germline V gene has CDR1 DFQATT and CDR2 SNEGSKA (reference sequence). The CDR3 loop spans 13 amino acids. For the CDR3, the DNA is TGCAGTGCTACAGGGGGCCGGGGTCAGCCCCAGCATTTT. Translating it yields CSATGGRGQPQHF.

CDR3 coding DNA: TGTGCCAGCAGTTCCGCAGACGTCCAGGTGGACATTCAGTACTTC. Translated, it gives CASSSADVQVDIQYF. The chain uses TRBV6-6 and TRBJ2-4; no firm D call. CDR3 size: 15 residues. Deletions cut 4 bases from V and 8 bases from J, with 18 bases between. Germline V gene data show CDR1 as MNHNY and CDR2 as SVGAGI (reference sequence).

The V call is TRBV7-2, the J call TRBJ2-5, with D possibly called TRBD1 or TRBD2 (5 bases each). This CDR3 contains 16 residues. The germline V gene has CDR1 SGHTA and CDR2 FQGNSA. V lost 4 bases to trimming and J lost 2 bases, with 17 bases between them. DNA of the CDR3: TGTGCCAGCAGCTCATACGGGACGCTACCGCAAGAGACCCAGTACTTC. Amino acids: CASSSYGTLPQETQYF.

The chain is built from TRBV2 and TRBJ2-5, with D possibly being TRBD1 or TRBD2 (6 bases each). Between the trimmed V and J ends, which lost 1 base and 7 bases, there was a span of 16 bases. The CDR3 contains 15 residues. Germline V gene data show CDR1 as SNHLY and CDR2 as FYNNEI. CDR3 DNA sequence: TGTGCCAGCAGTGAAGTGTCCGGGGGCCCGGGGACCCAGTACTTC. Its protein product is CASSEVSGGPGTQYF.

The rearrangement joins TRBV5-6 to TRBJ2-3, with D unclear. CDR3 length: 16 amino acids. Germline V gives CDR1 SGHDT, CDR2 YYEEEE. With 0 bases removed from V and 0 bases from J, the gap between germline ends came to 11 bases. CDR3 nucleotides: TGTGCCAGCAGCTTGGAGACACCGCATAGCACAGATACGCAGTATTTT. Translated: CASSLETPHSTDTQYF.

The J gene is TRBJ2-7, the V gene TRBV2; maybe TRBD2 (6 bases). V gave up 8 bases and J gave up 3 bases, with 11 bases separating them. Germline values: CDR1 SNHLY, CDR2 FYNNEI. The CDR3 totals 12 residues. CDR3 in DNA: TGTGCCAGCGGAGGGCAGATCTACGAGCAGTACTTC. It yields the protein CASGGQIYEQYF.

V gene TRBV3-1 combines with J gene TRBJ2-1; 9 bases are shared with TRBD2. V lost 10 bases and J lost 7; bases outside the gene matches: 8. Germline V CDR1 and CDR2: LGHDT, YNNKEL (reference sequence). The CDR3 loop spans 13 amino acids. The DNA for the CDR3 is TGTGCCACCAGGAGTGCGGGAGGGAATGAGCAGTTCTTC. Protein sequence: CATRSAGGNEQFF.

The chain recombines TRBV4-2 with TRBJ2-5; TRBD2 aligns across 12 bases. Germline values: CDR1 LGHNA, CDR2 YNFKEQ. Losses at the gene ends were 1 base for V and 5 bases for J; bases not matched to a gene: 5. The CDR3 contains 16 residues. The CDR3: CASSQGKLAGGETQYF. In DNA form, the CDR3 reads TGTGCCAGCAGCCAAGGCAAGCTAGCGGGAGGGGAGACCCAGTACTTC.

This chain uses TRBV10-2 with TRBJ2-7, with 9 bases lining up with TRBD1. The V and J ends lost 4 bases and 0 bases, in that order; junction bases with no gene match: 4. In germline, CDR1 is WSHSY, CDR2 SAAADI. This CDR3 contains 15 residues. The CDR3 nucleotides are TGCGCCAGCAGTGTGGGGACAGGGAGCTCCTACGAGCAGTACTTC. This sequence encodes CASSVGTGSSYEQYF.

The J gene is TRBJ2-5, the V gene TRBV30; D is possibly TRBD1 or TRBD2 (6 bases each). The CDR3 runs 13 residues. In germline, CDR1 is GTSNPN, CDR2 SVGIG (reference sequence). The germline V and J ends were trimmed by 0 bases and 6 bases, with 11 bases remaining between them. CDR3 coding DNA: TGTGCCTGGAGTGTAGGGGGGTTTCAGACCCAGTACTTC. This sequence encodes CAWSVGGFQTQYF.

The chain couples TRBV25-1 to TRBJ2-5; D uncertain. The CDR3 is 11 amino acids. CDR1 and CDR2 from the germline V gene are MGHDK and SYGVNS. Trimming pared 3 bases from V and 8 bases from J, leaving 7 bases between. As DNA, the CDR3 is TGTGCCAGCAGTGAGATGGGAACCCAGTACTTC. Translated, it gives CASSEMGTQYF. Filled out from reference TRBV25-1 and TRBJ2-5, the complete variable domain reads EADIYQTPRYLVIGTGKKITLECSQTMGHDKMYWYQQDPGMELHLIHYSYGVNSTEKGDLSSESTVSRIRTEHFPLTLESARPSHTSQYLCASSEMGTQYFGPGTRLLVL.

The genes are TRBV7-2 and TRBJ2-1; D gene ambiguous. The germline V gene has CDR1 SGHTA and CDR2 FQGNSA. CDR3 size: 17 residues. V gave up 4 bases and J gave up 6 bases, with 22 bases separating them. This chain's CDR3 is CASSSWADPRRSNEQFF. The CDR3 nucleotides are TGTGCCAGCAGCTCTTGGGCCGACCCGAGGCGCTCCAATGAGCAGTTCTTC.

The rearrangement links TRBV7-9 to TRBJ2-3; a possible D gene is TRBD1 (6 bases). Trimming took off 6 bases at V and 4 bases at J, with 11 bases between the two ends. Germline V CDR1 and CDR2: SEHNR, FQNEAQ (reference sequence). This CDR3 comprises 13 residues. DNA of the CDR3: TGTGCCAGCAGACAAACAGGGTCAGATACGCAGTATTTT. It specifies CASRQTGSDTQYF.